In its sample, the clone carrying this T cell receptor (beta chain) was seen a few times. A read error may produce the germline difference seen at one junction end. The data derive from a study of blood T cells in healthy people across ages. The use of a sample-barcoded 5' primer and a J-beta primer mix characterized a second PCR of roughly 6 to 12 cycles. All samples yielded 2.5 million or more CDR3-containing paired-end reads. TCRdb used MiXCR to reprocess the 5' RACE reads, holding one entry per CDR3 protein. The data contain 700,000 or so distinct CDR3 sequences, approximately 22% of them singletons. Germline V lookup: CDR1 ENHRY, CDR2 SYGVKD. CDR3 length: 13 amino acids.

This chain uses TRBV10-3 with TRBJ2-7; no clear D. The TCR originated in an older man in good health. Material: blood. Written as DNA, the CDR3 is TGTGTCATCAGTGCCGGGTCGTCGTACGAGCAGTACTTC. It is translated as CVISAGSSYEQYF.